This T cell receptor (beta chain) originates from a study of blood T cell repertoires in COVID-19. Study background: PBMCs, B-cell-depleted T cells, or T cells were the source of the cDNA or gDNA that made up the material.

Enrollees, roughly 18 to 90 years old, lived in some 24 US areas. Membership in each cohort depended on participant-reported clinical history. Germline V lookup: CDR1 MNHEY, CDR2 SMNVEV (reference sequence). The length of the CDR3 is 12 residues. Trimming stripped 5 bases from V and 15 bases from J, with 17 bases between. The authors' processing: Reference gene primer amplification gave nucleated cell count estimates. TCRdb keeps only in-frame clones here, not all; method: immunoSEQ multiplex PCR. D and trimming were read from the DNA, whereas the V and J calls and clone size are those reported in that table. The sample has approximately 260,000 clones; about 81% are singletons.

Material: PBMCs or T cells enriched from blood (not recorded which). This receptor was obtained from a man aged 25-40 years with acute COVID-19. The chain uses TRBV27 and TRBJ2-1; maybe TRBD1 (6 bases). Written as DNA, the CDR3 is TGTGCCAGCAGTGAACAACAGGGATTGCCGTTCTTC. Encoded protein: CASSEQQGLPFF.